These 8 T cell receptor beta chains originate from one sample sequenced in a study of regulatory T cells in long-lasting Graves disease. Time point meaning: newly diagnosed GD, antithyroid drugs for less than 3 months. PBMC RNA was the source of the TCR library. Assembly of TCR beta libraries relied on iRepertoire HTBI primers together with Arm-PCR of CDR3 regions. TCRdb re-called the multiplex PCR reads with MiXCR, one entry per CDR3 protein. The sample lists a few hundred thousand distinct CDR3 sequences; 16% were seen once. The same specimen was also included in a second study, on T cells in Graves' hyperthyroidism and ophthalmopathy.

Specimen: peripheral blood mononuclear cells (PBMCs), collected at new diagnosis, from a patient treated with antithyroid drugs. The receptors were gathered from a man in his forties with Graves disease.

CDR3 in amino acids: CASSVGAGGNIQYF. As DNA, the CDR3 is TGTGCCAGCAGCGTGGGAGCCGGGGGGAACATTCAGTACTTC. V and J are TRBV11-2 and TRBJ2-4; 7 nucleotides agree with TRBD2. This CDR3 has 14 amino acids. Germline CDR1 reads SGHAT; CDR2 reads FQNNGV. V gave up 5 bases and J gave up 7 bases; unmatched junction bases: 8. Based on the CDR3 plus reference TRBV11-2 and TRBJ2-4, the full variable domain is EAGVAQSPRYKIIEKRQSVAFWCNPISGHATLYWYQQILGQGPKLLIQFQNNGVVDDSQLPKDRFSAERLKGVDSTLKIQPAKLEDSAVYLCASSVGAGGNIQYFGAGTRLSVL.

This rearrangement joins TRBV12-3 or TRBV12-4 to TRBJ2-1, with TRBD1 as a possible D gene (5 bases). The CDR3 is made up of 14 amino acids. Trimming left V 4 bases short and J 9 bases short, with 16 bases between. For the CDR3, the DNA is TGTGCCAGCAGTTCCGGAAGAGGAAGGGGTGAGCAGTTCTTC. This gives the protein CASSSGRGRGEQFF.

This clonotype was detected many times. V is TRBV20-1 and J is TRBJ2-3, with 8 positions matching TRBD1. CDR1 and CDR2 (germline): DFQATT, SNEGSKA (reference sequence). CDR3 length equals 16 residues. The junction had 10 bases not matched to a gene; V was cut back by 5 bases and J by 0 bases. Written as DNA, the CDR3 is TGCAGTGCTCTCGGGCCGGGGACAGGTAGCACAGATACGCAGTATTTT. Translated: CSALGPGTGSTDTQYF.

This clonotype was counted many times. This sequence joins TRBV5-1 and TRBJ2-5; 8 bases line up with TRBD1. The CDR3 runs to 16 residues. The trim removed 0 bases at V and 5 bases at J, leaving 9 bases unmatched. CDR1 and CDR2 (germline): SGHRS, YFSETQ. CDR3 in amino acids: CASSLGDRIGMETQYF. The CDR3 DNA is TGCGCCAGCAGCTTGGGGGACAGGATTGGGATGGAGACCCAGTACTTC. Filled out from reference TRBV5-1 and TRBJ2-5, the complete variable domain reads KAGVTQTPRYLIKTRGQQVTLSCSPISGHRSVSWYQQTPGQGLQFLFEYFSETQRNKGNFPGRFSGRQFSNSRSEMNVSTLELGDSALYLCASSLGDRIGMETQYFGPGTRLLVL.

This clonotype turned up a few times. The rearrangement uses TRBV5-1 and TRBJ2-7, with D hard to call. Germline V gene lookup returns CDR1 SGHRS and CDR2 YFSETQ. The CDR3 consists of 14 residues. V was shortened by 0 bases and J by 3 bases, with 10 bases between the two germline ends. The CDR3 here is CASSLGGIDYEQYF. CDR3 DNA sequence: TGCGCCAGCAGCTTGGGTGGGATCGACTACGAGCAGTACTTC.

This clonotype has ten or more counts. The rearrangement joins TRBV7-8 to TRBJ1-5; D may be TRBD1 (5 bases). The ends were cut back, 10 bases at V and 6 bases at J, with 19 bases in the middle. This CDR3 has 14 amino acids. Looked up from germline, CDR1 is SGHVS and CDR2 is FQNEAQ. CDR3 amino acids: CATAGTDGGQPQHF. The CDR3 DNA reads TGTGCCACCGCCGGGACGGATGGGGGTCAGCCCCAGCATTTT. Using reference TRBV7-8 and TRBJ1-5 for the parts outside the CDR3, the full variable domain is GAGVSQSPRYKVAKRGQDVALRCDPISGHVSLFWYQQALGQGPEFLTYFQNEAQLDKSGLPSDRFFAERPEGSVSTLKIQRTQQEDSAVYLCATAGTDGGQPQHFGDGTRLSIL.

This clonotype showed up just a few times. This sequence joins TRBV7-3 and TRBJ2-7; TRBD1 agrees at 7 bases. Germline V lookup: CDR1 SGHTA, CDR2 FQGTGA. Losses at the gene ends were 5 bases for V and 2 bases for J; bases not matched to a gene: 9. This CDR3 contains 15 residues. CDR3 coding DNA: TGTGCCAGCAGCCTATCCCCCGGGACAGCCTACGAGCAGTACTTC. Translating it yields CASSLSPGTAYEQYF. Full variable domain (missing parts from reference TRBV7-3 and TRBJ2-7): GAGVSQTPSNKVTEKGKYVELRCDPISGHTALYWYRQSLGQGPEFLIYFQGTGAADDSGLPNDRFFAVRPEGSVSTLKIQRTERGDSAVYLCASSLSPGTAYEQYFGPGTRLTVT.

This clonotype has at least ten counts. V usage is TRBV28 and J usage is TRBJ1-1; D is ambiguous. CDR3 size: 11 residues. Germline V gene data show CDR1 as MDHEN and CDR2 as SYDVKM. With 4 bases removed from V and 8 bases from J, the gap between germline ends came to 8 bases. In DNA form, the CDR3 reads TGTGCCAGCAGTTCGGCCAGAGAAGCTTTCTTT. This translates into CASSSAREAFF.